What follows are 20 T cell receptor beta chains derived from one specimen sequenced in a study of identical twins (dated by TCRdb to 2015 to 2016). Library prep was done by 5' RACE. TCRdb lists the instrument as Illumina HiSeq 2000. The public reads were reanalyzed by TCRdb: fastp trimming at Q25, MiXCR alignment, in-frame beta chains only. Every CDR3 protein is listed once, alongside the most common genes and DNA of its rows. This sample has approximately 260,000 distinct CDR3 sequences in its table, and roughly 8.7% of those were observed once. The ten largest clones represent less than 4% of the sample. These same records also appear under a second study, on yellow fever vaccine responses in identical twins.

What was sequenced was CD8+ T cells sorted from blood. Every receptor here comes from a woman under 30 in good health.

V and J are TRBV15 and TRBJ2-7; the match to TRBD1 covers 7 bases. V lost 4 bases, J lost 4 bases, and 10 bases stayed unmatched. The CDR3 loop spans 15 amino acids. Germline CDR1 LNHNV, CDR2 YYDKDF (reference sequence). The CDR3 coding sequence is TGTGCCACCAGCAAAGGACAGGTTCTTCATTACGAGCAGTACTTC. Its translation: CATSKGQVLHYEQYF.

This clonotype was recorded a few times. V is TRBV14 and J is TRBJ1-6, with 7 positions matching TRBD1. Unmatched junction bases numbered 6, after V lost 3 bases and J lost 7 bases. The CDR3 loop spans 15 amino acids. The V gene's germline CDR1 is SGHDN and CDR2 FVKESK. For the CDR3, the DNA is TGTGCCAGCAGCCAGGGGACAGTTGAAAATTCACCCCTCCACTTT. Its translation is CASSQGTVENSPLHF.

This chain joins TRBV29-1 and TRBJ2-3; a possible D gene is TRBD1 (6 bases). The CDR3 contains 16 residues. Germline assignment: CDR1 SQVTM and CDR2 ANQGSEA. Trimming removed 3 bases at V and 4 bases at J, with 20 bases between. The CDR3, as DNA: TGCAGCGTTGAGGGAATTTGGGACAAAGTTCCAGATACGCAGTATTTT. This translates into CSVEGIWDKVPDTQYF.

This clonotype turned up a few times. The J gene is TRBJ2-7, the V gene TRBV27, with TRBD2 matching over 13 bases. This CDR3 has 15 residues. The germline gives CDR1 MNHEY, CDR2 SMNVEV (reference sequence). V gave up 4 bases and J gave up 7 bases; unmatched junction bases: 7. The CDR3 spells CASSSGLAGVGEQYF. The CDR3 DNA reads as TGTGCCAGCAGTTCCGGACTAGCGGGAGTTGGGGAGCAGTACTTC.

This clonotype was seen more than once but under ten times. This sequence joins TRBV28 and TRBJ2-1, with TRBD2 as a possible D gene (6 bases). Germline V gives CDR1 MDHEN, CDR2 SYDVKM. Trimming cost V 6 bases and J 6 bases, with 24 bases left between them. This CDR3 comprises 17 residues. The CDR3 DNA reads TGTGCCAGCAGCCTGGCGGTGACACCGGAGGGCCCCAATGAGCAGTTCTTC. Protein product: CASSLAVTPEGPNEQFF.

The table lists this clonotype with many counts. The DNA for the CDR3 is TGCAGCGTTGCCCTACAGTCGGATCAGCCCCAGCATTTT. Translation: CSVALQSDQPQHF. This chain uses TRBV29-1 with TRBJ1-5, with D unresolved. The V gene lost 4 bases and the J gene lost 5 bases, with 12 bases spanning the gap. Germline-derived CDR1 and CDR2 are SQVTM and ANQGSEA. The CDR3 is 13 amino acids.

The chain's CDR3 is CASSSRPGIFTDTQYF. CDR3 coding DNA: TGTGCCAGCAGCTCCCGTCCCGGGATATTCACAGATACGCAGTATTTT. The V and J genes are TRBV7-6 and TRBJ2-3, with a possible D match to TRBD2 (5 bases). V was clipped by 4 bases and J by 2 bases, with 16 bases between them. CDR1 and CDR2 (germline): SGHVS, FNYEAQ. The CDR3 has 16 residues.

The V gene is TRBV30, the J gene TRBJ2-3; D ambiguous. The V and J ends lost 2 bases and 8 bases respectively, with 11 bases between them. The CDR3 has 12 amino acids. Germline values: CDR1 GTSNPN, CDR2 SVGIG (reference sequence). This CDR3 reads CAWSNAVRTQYF. DNA of the CDR3: TGTGCCTGGAGTAACGCAGTGCGTACGCAGTATTTT.

A few counts support this clonotype. The V gene is TRBV11-2, the J gene TRBJ2-7; no firm D call. Germline CDR1 SGHAT, CDR2 FQNNGV. There are 13 residues in the CDR3. Between the trimmed V and J ends, which lost 2 bases and 0 bases, there was a span of 5 bases. For the CDR3, the DNA is TGTGCCAGCAGCTTAAAACCCTCCTACGAGCAGTACTTC. It is translated as CASSLKPSYEQYF.

This clonotype was observed a handful of times. The V call is TRBV15, the J call TRBJ2-1, with TRBD2 matching over 11 bases. The germline V gene encodes CDR1 LNHNV and CDR2 YYDKDF (reference sequence). The CDR3 sequence is 15 residues long. V lost 4 bases and J lost 2; bases outside the gene matches: 1. DNA of the CDR3: TGTGCCACCAGCATAGCGGGGGGGACCTACAATGAGCAGTTCTTC. Amino acids: CATSIAGGTYNEQFF.

CDR3 nucleotides: TGTGCCAGCAGCTTGTTCCAGCGGGAGGGCCTGGATGAGCAGTTCTTC. Protein product: CASSLFQREGLDEQFF. The chain joins TRBV7-2 to TRBJ2-1; TRBD2 matches at 10 bases. CDR1 and CDR2 (germline): SGHTA, FQGNSA. CDR3 length: 16 residues. V dropped 3 bases and J dropped 8; count of bases not matched to a gene: 10.

This clonotype has a handful of counts. This chain uses TRBV11-2 with TRBJ1-5; no clear D. CDR3 length: 17 residues. Looked up from germline, CDR1 is SGHAT and CDR2 is FQNNGV. Trimming stripped 1 base from V and 0 bases from J, with 13 bases between. The CDR3 DNA follows: TGTGCCAGCAGCTTAGGTTTGGGCAGTTATAGCAATCAGCCCCAGCATTTT. Residues: CASSLGLGSYSNQPQHF.

This clonotype occurred a few times. The rearrangement uses TRBV28 and TRBJ2-1; 7 bases are shared with TRBD2. V lost 2 bases and J lost 3; bases outside the gene matches: 10. The germline V gene encodes CDR1 MDHEN and CDR2 SYDVKM. The CDR3 runs to 17 residues. In DNA, the CDR3 is TGTGCCAGCAGTTTAAGTTTAGCGGGCAACATCTACAATGAGCAGTTCTTC. It yields the protein CASSLSLAGNIYNEQFF.

This clonotype was seen at least ten times. J is TRBJ2-7 and V is TRBV3-1; the D is unclear. Deletions cut 0 bases from V and 7 bases from J, with 7 bases between. This CDR3 is 12 amino acids long. Germline lookup yields CDR1 LGHDT and CDR2 YNNKEL (reference sequence). The CDR3 coding sequence is TGTGCCAGCAGCCAAGATACGCGGGAGCAGTACTTC. This encodes CASSQDTREQYF.

The table lists this clonotype with a few counts. The V and J genes are TRBV7-9 and TRBJ2-1; 11 bases are shared with TRBD2. V shed 5 bases and J 10 bases; nucleotides not matched to a gene: 13. The CDR3 runs to 16 residues. Germline CDR1 SEHNR, CDR2 FQNEAQ (reference sequence). CDR3 loop: CASSPSGGFVIGEQFF. CDR3 bases: TGTGCCAGCAGCCCTAGCGGGGGGTTCGTTATAGGGGAGCAGTTCTTC.

This clonotype was observed a few times. The CDR3 reads CASSGDAYEQYF. The CDR3 region has the DNA TGTGCCAGCAGTGGAGACGCCTACGAGCAGTACTTC. V and J are TRBV25-1 and TRBJ2-7, with D uncertain. The V end lost 4 bases, the J end lost 2 bases, and 6 bases lay between the germline ends. Germline CDR1 and CDR2: MGHDK and SYGVNS. This CDR3 contains 12 residues.

This clonotype has more than one count but fewer than ten. The chain links TRBV20-1 to TRBJ2-7; weak D call: TRBD1 (5 bases). The CDR3 runs 14 residues. CDR1 is DFQATT and CDR2 is SNEGSKA in the germline V gene (reference sequence). The V end lost 2 bases, the J end lost 3 bases, and 14 bases lay between the germline ends. CDR3: CSARTPDSYYEQYF. The CDR3 DNA reads as TGCAGTGCTAGAACTCCCGACAGTTACTACGAGCAGTACTTC.

The rearrangement uses TRBV12-3 or TRBV12-4 and TRBJ2-3; D possibly corresponds to TRBD2 (6 bases). Trimming cost V 5 bases and J 1 base, with 16 bases left between them. The CDR3 consists of 16 residues. The CDR3 spells CASSPIGGFRTDTQYF. CDR3 sequence (DNA): TGTGCCAGCAGTCCAATCGGGGGATTTCGCACAGATACGCAGTATTTT.

The J gene is TRBJ2-1, the V gene TRBV6-1; TRBD2 matches 9 bases. CDR1 and CDR2 (germline): MNHNS, SASEGT. Trimming cost V 6 bases and J 4 bases; bases outside gene matches: 4. This CDR3 is built from 14 residues. CDR3 coding DNA: TGTGCCAGCAGGGTAGCGGGGGAGTACAATGAGCAGTTCTTC. This encodes CASRVAGEYNEQFF.

This clonotype occurred many times. The V call is TRBV6-1, the J call TRBJ1-2; D remains ambiguous. V gave up 5 bases and J gave up 7 bases, with 17 bases separating them. From germline, CDR1 is MNHNS and CDR2 SASEGT. The CDR3 is made up of 14 amino acids. The CDR3, as DNA: TGTGCCAGCAGTCCCCAGATAATGGGCTCTGGCTACACCTTC. Its protein is CASSPQIMGSGYTF.